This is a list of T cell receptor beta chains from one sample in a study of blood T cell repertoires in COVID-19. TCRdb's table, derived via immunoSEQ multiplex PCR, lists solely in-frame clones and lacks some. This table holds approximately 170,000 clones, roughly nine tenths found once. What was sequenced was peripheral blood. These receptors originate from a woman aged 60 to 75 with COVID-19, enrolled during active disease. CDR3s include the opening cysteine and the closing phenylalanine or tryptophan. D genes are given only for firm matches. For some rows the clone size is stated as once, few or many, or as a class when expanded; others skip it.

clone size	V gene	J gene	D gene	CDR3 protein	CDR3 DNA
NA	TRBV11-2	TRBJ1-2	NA	CASSLEFGFGSGYGYTF	TGTGCCAGCAGCTTAGAATTCGGCTTCGGGTCTGGCTATGGCTACACCTTC
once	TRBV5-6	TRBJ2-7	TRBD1	CASSSDRAYEQYF	TGTGCCAGCAGCTCGGACAGGGCCTACGAGCAGTACTTC
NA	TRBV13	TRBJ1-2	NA	CASSLRHFYGYTF	TGTGCCAGCAGCTTACGACATTTCTATGGCTACACCTTC
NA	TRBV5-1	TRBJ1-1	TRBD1	CASSFSQGDTEAFF	TGCGCCAGCAGCTTCTCACAGGGGGACACTGAAGCTTTCTTT
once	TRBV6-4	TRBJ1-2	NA	CASSAAGDGSPYGYTF	TGTGCCAGCAGTGCGGCCGGTGACGGGTCCCCCTATGGCTACACCTTC
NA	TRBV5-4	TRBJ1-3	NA	CASSLQGIGNTIYF	TGTGCCAGCAGCCTACAGGGAATTGGAAACACCATATATTTT
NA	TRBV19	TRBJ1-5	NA	CASSINSGFSNQPQHF	TGTGCCAGTAGTATAAACAGTGGATTTAGCAATCAGCCCCAGCATTTT
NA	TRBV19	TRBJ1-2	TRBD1	CASSIRDRGLGGDGYTF	TGTGCCAGTAGTATCCGGGACAGGGGGCTCGGTGGTGATGGCTACACCTTC
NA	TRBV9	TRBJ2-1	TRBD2	CASSGGGGLANYNEQFF	TGTGCCAGCAGCGGAGGCGGGGGGCTAGCGAACTACAATGAGCAGTTCTTC
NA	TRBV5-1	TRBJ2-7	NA	CASSISMAYEQYF	TGCGCCAGCAGCATTTCTATGGCCTACGAGCAGTACTTC
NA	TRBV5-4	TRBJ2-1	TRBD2	CASSPPGLARNEQFF	TGTGCCAGCAGCCCACCCGGACTAGCGAGAAATGAGCAGTTCTTC
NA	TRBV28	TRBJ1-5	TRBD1	CASSPPGQGWSQPQHF	TGTGCCAGCAGTCCCCCAGGACAGGGGTGGTCGCAGCCCCAGCATTTT
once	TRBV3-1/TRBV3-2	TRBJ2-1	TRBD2	CASGKRTSSYNEQFF	TGTGCCAGTGGAAAACGGACTAGCTCCTACAATGAGCAGTTCTTC
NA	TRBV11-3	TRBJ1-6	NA	CASSLDRFNSPLHF	TGTGCCAGCAGCTTAGACAGGTTTAATTCACCCCTCCACTTT
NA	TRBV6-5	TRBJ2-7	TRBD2	CASSYDPREAYEQYF	TGTGCCAGCAGTTACGACCCCCGGGAGGCGTACGAGCAGTACTTC
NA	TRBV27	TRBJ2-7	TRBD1	CASREQGATYEQYF	TGTGCCAGCAGGGAACAGGGGGCGACCTACGAGCAGTACTTC
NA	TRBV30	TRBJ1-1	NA	CAWSRGNGEAFF	TGTGCCTGGAGCCGAGGGAATGGTGAAGCTTTCTTT
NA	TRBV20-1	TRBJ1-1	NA	CSARAGTEAFF	TGCAGTGCTCGAGCGGGGACTGAAGCTTTCTTT
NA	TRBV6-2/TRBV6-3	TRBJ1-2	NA	CASSYLLRGDYGYTF	TGTGCCAGCAGTTACCTTCTCAGGGGAGACTATGGCTACACCTTC
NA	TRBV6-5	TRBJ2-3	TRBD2	CAGTGSSGSADTQYF	TGTGCCGGAACGGGTTCTAGCGGGAGCGCAGATACGCAGTATTTT
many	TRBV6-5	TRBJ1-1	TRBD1	CASSYGTGAPAFF	TGTGCCAGCAGTTACGGGACAGGGGCTCCAGCTTTCTTT
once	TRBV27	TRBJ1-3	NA	CASSPGGGGNTIYF	TGTGCCAGCAGTCCCGGAGGTGGGGGAAACACCATATATTTT
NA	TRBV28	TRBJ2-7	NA	CASLGGNVLYEQYF	TGTGCCAGCTTAGGAGGGAACGTCCTCTACGAGCAGTACTTC
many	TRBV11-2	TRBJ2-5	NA	CASSLNRRLPYF	TGTGCCAGCAGTCTCAACAGGAGACTGCCTTACTTC
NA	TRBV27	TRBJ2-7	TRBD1	CASSLGQGAIYEQYF	TGTGCCAGCAGCCTCGGACAGGGGGCTATCTACGAGCAGTACTTC
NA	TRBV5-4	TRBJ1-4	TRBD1	CASSPGRGQEKLFF	TGTGCCAGCAGCCCAGGTAGGGGGCAAGAAAAACTGTTTTTT
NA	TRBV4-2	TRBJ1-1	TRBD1	CASSLPRGRRTEAFF	TGTGCCAGCAGCCTCCCCAGGGGGCGGAGGACTGAAGCTTTCTTT
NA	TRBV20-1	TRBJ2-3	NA	CSASESSGTDTQYF	TGCAGTGCTAGTGAGTCTAGCGGCACAGATACGCAGTATTTT
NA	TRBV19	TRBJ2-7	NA	CASNGGPTPYEQYF	TGTGCCAGTAACGGCGGCCCAACCCCGTACGAGCAGTACTTC